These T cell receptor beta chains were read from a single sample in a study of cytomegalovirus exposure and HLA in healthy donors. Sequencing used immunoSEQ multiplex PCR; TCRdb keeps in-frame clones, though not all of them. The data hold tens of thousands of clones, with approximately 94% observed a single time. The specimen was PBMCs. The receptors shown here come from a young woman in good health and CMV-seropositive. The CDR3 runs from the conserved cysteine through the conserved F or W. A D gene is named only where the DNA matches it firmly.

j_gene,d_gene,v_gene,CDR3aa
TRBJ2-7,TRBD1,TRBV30,CAWPKDRGRQRGSYEQYF
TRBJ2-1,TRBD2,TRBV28,CASSSGLAGGGSYNEQFF
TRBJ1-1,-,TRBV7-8,CASSPVQPRNTEAFF
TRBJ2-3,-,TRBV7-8,CASRPGFRTDTQYF
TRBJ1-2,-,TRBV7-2,CASSLASPVYGYTF
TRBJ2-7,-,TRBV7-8,CASRPGGLDYEQYF
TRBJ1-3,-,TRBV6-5,CASTRSSGNTIYF
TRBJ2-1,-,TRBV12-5,CASGLSRQAKFF
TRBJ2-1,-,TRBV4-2,CASSRLANEQFF
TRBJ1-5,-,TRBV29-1,CSVNTPGSNQPQHF
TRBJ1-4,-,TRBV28,CASSTGFEKLFF
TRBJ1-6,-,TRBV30,CARESSYNSPLHF
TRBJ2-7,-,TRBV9,CASSGLGGAKGEQYF
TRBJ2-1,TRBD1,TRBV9,CASSVDPGQGVNEQFF
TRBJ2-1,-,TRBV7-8,CASSLSSRVNNEQFF
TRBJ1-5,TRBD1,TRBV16,CASSHRDRFNQPQHF
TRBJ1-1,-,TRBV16,CASSQQGNTEAFF
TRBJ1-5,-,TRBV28,CASNLAIGLQPQHF
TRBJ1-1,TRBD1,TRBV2,CASRDRDFGTEAFF
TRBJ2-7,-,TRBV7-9,CASSYLVPTGTIPEDEQYF
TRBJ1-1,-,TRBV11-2,CASSSTPGGVF
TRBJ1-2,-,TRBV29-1,CSVDSRGAAYGYTF
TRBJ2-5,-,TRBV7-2,CASRRGGNQETQYF
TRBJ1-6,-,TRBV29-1,CSVPEGNRVENSPLHF
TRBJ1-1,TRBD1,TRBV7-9,CASSLGRDRVNTEAFF
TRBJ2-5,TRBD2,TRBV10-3,CATDIAGGQETQYF
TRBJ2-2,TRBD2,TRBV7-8,CASSLSLADKPGPGELFF
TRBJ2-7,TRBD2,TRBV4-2,CASSRRTSGGYEQYF
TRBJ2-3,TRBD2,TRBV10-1,CASSALSGGADTQYF
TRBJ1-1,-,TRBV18,CASSPQVNTEAFF
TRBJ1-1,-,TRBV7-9,CASSLSGRPGDEAFF
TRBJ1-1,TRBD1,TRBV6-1,CATSDRTKMNTEAFF
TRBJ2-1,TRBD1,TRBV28,CASSLGQGLNEQFF
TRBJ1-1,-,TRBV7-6,CASSLNSNTEAFF
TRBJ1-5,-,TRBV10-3,CAISERAGRNQPQHF
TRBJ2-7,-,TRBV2,CASSERTDLYEQYF
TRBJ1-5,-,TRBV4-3,CASSQALGRDQPQHF
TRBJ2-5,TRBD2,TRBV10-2,CATGLAGVQETQYF
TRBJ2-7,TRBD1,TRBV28,CASSFTGTGGESSYEQYF
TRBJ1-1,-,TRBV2,CASSLNVVEAFF
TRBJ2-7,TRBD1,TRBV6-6,CASSYSRDSPYEQYF
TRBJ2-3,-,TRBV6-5,CASSYSGRGNTDTQYF
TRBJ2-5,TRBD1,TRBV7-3,CASSPWGQGETQYF
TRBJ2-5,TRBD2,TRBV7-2,CASSSGLAVETQYF
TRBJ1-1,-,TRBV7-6,CASSQVRNTEAFF
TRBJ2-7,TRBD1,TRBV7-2,CASSGTGVDEQYF
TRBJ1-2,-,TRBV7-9,CASSLGSRVYGYTF
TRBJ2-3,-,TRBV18,CASSPADSTDTQYF
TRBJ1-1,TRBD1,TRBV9,CASSEGTGNTEAFF
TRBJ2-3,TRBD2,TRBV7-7,CASSAGTSADTQYF
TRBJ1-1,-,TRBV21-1,CASSKVKGAYEAFF
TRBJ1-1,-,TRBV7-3,CASSYRGQEGHTEAFF
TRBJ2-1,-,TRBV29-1,CSVHSGGNNEQFF
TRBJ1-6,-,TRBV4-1,CASSTREAYNSPLHF
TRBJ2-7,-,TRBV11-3,CASSPVGFYEQYF
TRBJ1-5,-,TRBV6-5,CASSYSRVQPQHF
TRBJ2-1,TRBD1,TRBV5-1,CASSSMTGTGDNEQFF
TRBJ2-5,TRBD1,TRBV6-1,CASFDRGRRETQYF
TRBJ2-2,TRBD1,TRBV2,CASSRQGVVGELFF